This TCR beta chain was recovered during a study of tumor and adjacent non-tumor tissue in lung cancer. At the level of the study: There were around eleven adenocarcinoma, a couple of squamous cell carcinoma and 1 small cell lung cancer cases. Samples averaged about 4.2 million productive TCRbeta reads each.

Per germline, CDR1 MGHRA and CDR2 YSYEKL. The CDR3 has 15 amino acids. Notes on this clonotype: Its antigen is as yet unknown. The junction departs from germline at one end; a sequencing error may be responsible.

General study points: Tumor TCR diversity, when higher, was linked to shorter survival. Tumor tissue had significantly higher TCR diversity than normal lung.

A modified ARM-PCR protocol with three rounds of nested PCR amplified TCRbeta. TCRdb reprocessed the multiplex PCR reads with MiXCR, giving one entry per CDR3 protein. The data show around 200,000 distinct CDR3 sequences, with less than 80% seen just once and 25% held by the top ten. This sample's RNA came from whole unsorted tissue. The clonotype originates from a man aged 55-75 years with non-small cell lung cancer. Sequencing input: lung tumor tissue. The chain recombines TRBV4-1 with TRBJ2-7; TRBD1 is a possible D gene (8 bases). CDR3 sequence: CASSVEETGVREEYF. The CDR3 nucleotides are TGCGCCAGCAGCGTAGAGGAGACAGGGGTCCGGGAGGAGTATTTC.